This T cell receptor (beta chain) derives from a study of beta chain features in type 1 diabetes. Broader study findings: Moderate yet significant TCRB CDR3 shortening was seen in Type 1 diabetes patients in all four CD4+ subsets. The VDJ junctions of type 1 diabetes patients carried fewer insertions and more deletions.

Sequencing targeted expressed TCRB transcripts, as all isolated RNA had been reverse transcribed. This table comes from immunoSEQ multiplex PCR, and its TCRdb copy is limited to in-frame clones, with some not included. The table lists fewer than 300,000 clones, approximately 10% of them singletons. Concerning this clone itself: The antigen remains unidentified.

This CDR3 is built from 16 residues. CDR1 is SEHNR, CDR2 FQNEAQ, per germline (reference sequence). V dropped 5 bases and J dropped 6 bases, with 23 bases sitting between them. The sample was naive CD4+ T cells from blood. The origin of this receptor is a man in his thirties or forties with type 1 diabetes. The chain links TRBV7-9 to TRBJ2-7, with D perhaps TRBD2 (6 bases). The CDR3 DNA follows: TGTGCCAGCAGCCGCCGTCCTGGCCAGGGACTCTCCGAGCAGTACTTC. Amino acid sequence: CASSRRPGQGLSEQYF.